Listed below are T cell receptor beta chains from one sample, sequenced in a study of beta chain features in type 1 diabetes. Sequencing used immunoSEQ multiplex PCR; TCRdb keeps in-frame clones, though not all of them. The table lists over 120,000 clones, 10% of them singletons, with approximately 1.3% in the top ten. Sequenced material: naive CD4+ T cells from blood. The source of these receptors is a man in his late teens or twenties in good health. The CDR3 runs from the conserved cysteine through the conserved F or W. Fields, in order: J gene, V gene, D gene, clone size, CDR3 DNA, CDR3 protein. D genes are given only for firm matches. A row's size may be missing; if present it is once, few, many or a size class.

J gene: TRBJ1-1
V gene: TRBV5-4
D gene: TRBD1
clone size: .
CDR3 DNA: TGTGCCAGCAGCTTGGCACGGGACAGCGATGAAGCTTTCTTT
CDR3 protein: CASSLARDSDEAFF

J gene: TRBJ1-4
V gene: TRBV5-1
D gene: .
clone size: few
CDR3 DNA: TGCGCCAGCAGCTCAACGGGAGCCACTAATGAAAAACTGTTTTTT
CDR3 protein: CASSSTGATNEKLFF

J gene: TRBJ2-1
V gene: TRBV4-3
D gene: TRBD2
clone size: few
CDR3 DNA: TGCGCCAGCAGCCAAGAGGCCAGCGGGGGGAACAATGAGCAGTTCTTC
CDR3 protein: CASSQEASGGNNEQFF

J gene: TRBJ2-7
V gene: TRBV29-1
D gene: .
clone size: many
CDR3 DNA: TGCAGCGTTCGACAGGCCTCCTACGAGCAGTACTTC
CDR3 protein: CSVRQASYEQYF

J gene: TRBJ2-2
V gene: TRBV7-9
D gene: .
clone size: few
CDR3 DNA: TGTGCCAGCAGCCCAACAACTACCGGCCGTGGGGAGCTGTTTTTT
CDR3 protein: CASSPTTTGRGELFF

J gene: TRBJ1-1
V gene: TRBV2
D gene: .
clone size: .
CDR3 DNA: TGTGCCAGCAGTGAACAAGGGGTGGTCACTGAAGCTTTCTTT
CDR3 protein: CASSEQGVVTEAFF

J gene: TRBJ2-7
V gene: TRBV5-6
D gene: TRBD1
clone size: .
CDR3 DNA: TGTGCCAGCAGCTTGGTTAGGGACAGCTACGAGCAGTACTTC
CDR3 protein: CASSLVRDSYEQYF

J gene: TRBJ2-1
V gene: TRBV28
D gene: TRBD1
clone size: few
CDR3 DNA: TGTGCCAGCAGTTCGTCGGGACAGGGGAATGATGATGAGCAGTTCTTC
CDR3 protein: CASSSSGQGNDDEQFF

J gene: TRBJ2-5
V gene: TRBV2
D gene: .
clone size: .
CDR3 DNA: TGTGCCAGCGGGGGGGCCACGGAGACCCAGTACTTC
CDR3 protein: CASGGATETQYF

J gene: TRBJ2-3
V gene: TRBV4-3
D gene: .
clone size: .
CDR3 DNA: .
CDR3 protein: CASSQVVGRGIRYF

J gene: TRBJ2-3
V gene: TRBV18
D gene: .
clone size: many
CDR3 DNA: TGTGCCAGCTCACCAGGCGGGGGCGCAGATACGCAGTATTTT
CDR3 protein: CASSPGGGADTQYF

J gene: TRBJ1-2
V gene: TRBV5-1
D gene: .
clone size: .
CDR3 DNA: TGCGCCAGCAGCTTGGGCAGGGGAAACTATGGCTACACCTTC
CDR3 protein: CASSLGRGNYGYTF

J gene: TRBJ2-5
V gene: TRBV28
D gene: .
clone size: medium-sized
CDR3 DNA: TGTGCCAGCGGCAGGGATCAAGAGACCCAGTACTTC
CDR3 protein: CASGRDQETQYF

J gene: TRBJ2-7
V gene: TRBV7-2
D gene: .
clone size: .
CDR3 DNA: TGTGCCAGCAGCACCCCCCGTTTTCTGCGGGACGGCTCCTACGAGCAGTACTTC
CDR3 protein: CASSTPRFLRDGSYEQYF

J gene: TRBJ2-5
V gene: TRBV29-1
D gene: TRBD1
clone size: many
CDR3 DNA: TGCAGCGTTGGGCTCGGACAGGTAGTCCGGGGGACCCAGTACTTC
CDR3 protein: CSVGLGQVVRGTQYF

J gene: TRBJ1-5
V gene: TRBV30
D gene: .
clone size: few
CDR3 DNA: TGTGCCTGGAACAGGGTGGGTCAGCCCCAGCATTTT
CDR3 protein: CAWNRVGQPQHF

J gene: TRBJ2-3
V gene: TRBV7-3
D gene: TRBD2
clone size: few
CDR3 DNA: TGTGCCAGCACCAAGACTAGCGGGGTGGATACGCAGTATTTT
CDR3 protein: CASTKTSGVDTQYF

J gene: TRBJ2-2
V gene: TRBV5-1
D gene: TRBD2
clone size: few
CDR3 DNA: TGCGCCAGCAGCTCTGTGGGAGGGGTGCTCGGGGAGCTGTTTTTT
CDR3 protein: CASSSVGGVLGELFF

J gene: TRBJ2-1
V gene: TRBV5-1
D gene: TRBD2
clone size: few
CDR3 DNA: TGCGCCAGCAGCTTGGTATTAGCGGGGGACAATGAGCAGTTCTTC
CDR3 protein: CASSLVLAGDNEQFF

J gene: TRBJ2-1
V gene: TRBV5-1
D gene: TRBD1
clone size: many
CDR3 DNA: TGCGCCAGCAGCTCCCTACAGGGGGCGGTTGAGCAGTTCTTC
CDR3 protein: CASSSLQGAVEQFF

J gene: TRBJ2-7
V gene: TRBV11-3
D gene: TRBD1
clone size: few
CDR3 DNA: TGTGCCAGCAGCCCCAGTCCGGACAGGGTTTACGAGCAGTACTTC
CDR3 protein: CASSPSPDRVYEQYF

J gene: TRBJ2-2
V gene: TRBV7-2
D gene: .
clone size: .
CDR3 DNA: TGTGCCAGCAGCTTAGTCGCCACTCTGGACACCGGGGAGCTGTTTTTT
CDR3 protein: CASSLVATLDTGELFF

J gene: TRBJ1-2
V gene: TRBV7-2
D gene: .
clone size: .
CDR3 DNA: TGTGCCAGCAGCTTTACAGATCGCTATGGCTACACCTTC
CDR3 protein: CASSFTDRYGYTF

J gene: TRBJ2-1
V gene: TRBV7-2
D gene: .
clone size: few
CDR3 DNA: TGTGCCAGCAGCCCCAGCTCCTACAATGAGCAGTTCTTC
CDR3 protein: CASSPSSYNEQFF

J gene: TRBJ2-1
V gene: TRBV27
D gene: .
clone size: .
CDR3 DNA: TGTGCCAGCAGCGCGCCTCTGAGGGCTCAGCAGTTCTTC
CDR3 protein: CASSAPLRAQQFF

J gene: TRBJ2-3
V gene: TRBV5-4
D gene: .
clone size: .
CDR3 DNA: TGTGCCAGCAGCTTGTTGCGGGGGCCCGACACAGATACGCAGTATTTT
CDR3 protein: CASSLLRGPDTDTQYF

J gene: TRBJ1-1
V gene: TRBV7-8
D gene: .
clone size: .
CDR3 DNA: TGTGCCAGCAGCCTGATGACAGGTGAAGCTTTCTTT
CDR3 protein: CASSLMTGEAFF